A single sample is the source of the 17 T cell receptor beta chains below, sequenced in a study of cytomegalovirus exposure and HLA in healthy donors. PCR primers comprised 60 Vbeta and 13 Jbeta primers. Here immunoSEQ multiplex PCR was the method, and the copy in TCRdb shows in-frame clones only, minus some. The sample has about 88,000 clones; 55% to 75% are singletons. Sequencing input: PBMCs. These receptors were taken from a young woman in good health and CMV-seropositive.

The count of this clone is one. The genes are TRBV6-5 and TRBJ2-2; D perhaps matches TRBD1 (6 bases). The V and J ends lost 7 bases and 3 bases respectively, with 9 bases between them. Germline CDR1 and CDR2: MNHEY and SVGAGI. The CDR3 has 13 amino acids. In DNA form, the CDR3 reads TGTGCCAGCAAAGGGGGTGACACCGGGGAGCTGTTTTTT. Translation: CASKGGDTGELFF.

This clone was found a few times. The V call is TRBV5-5, the J call TRBJ2-1, with 9 bases identical to TRBD2. V was clipped by 4 bases and J by 6 bases; unmatched bases: 14. This CDR3 is 17 amino acids long. Germline CDR1 reads SGHKS; CDR2 reads YYEKEE (reference sequence). The CDR3 spells CASSPSGLAYSGNEQFF. In DNA, the CDR3 is TGTGCCAGCAGCCCGTCGGGACTAGCATACTCTGGCAATGAGCAGTTCTTC.

The V call is TRBV18, the J call TRBJ2-3; TRBD2 agrees at 8 bases. The germline V gene encodes CDR1 KGHSH and CDR2 LQKENI. J was trimmed by 2 bases and V by 1 base; bases with no gene match: 5. CDR3 length: 16 residues. The CDR3 reads CASSPRVAGTTDTQYF. The CDR3 region has the DNA TGTGCCAGCTCACCACGAGTAGCGGGGACCACAGATACGCAGTATTTT.

J is TRBJ1-4 and V is TRBV19; TRBD1 is a possible D gene (5 bases). The germline V gene encodes CDR1 LNHDA and CDR2 SQIVND (reference sequence). The CDR3 is 18 amino acids. Trimming took off 5 bases at V and 0 bases at J, with 19 bases between the two ends. In nucleotides, the CDR3 is TGTGCCAGTAGTCCTATTTTAGGGGCGCTTGCAACTAATGAAAAACTGTTTTTT. Translated, it gives CASSPILGALATNEKLFF.

In its sample, this clone was seen once. The rearrangement uses TRBV6-5 and TRBJ2-7; 8 positions match TRBD1. With 7 bases clipped from V and 3 bases from J, the junction kept 8 bases outside the gene matches. Germline lookup yields CDR1 MNHEY and CDR2 SVGAGI. The CDR3 covers 14 residues. Written as DNA, the CDR3 is TGTGCCAGCACCCCTCCCGGACAGGGCTACGAGCAGTACTTC. Protein: CASTPPGQGYEQYF.

The chain links TRBV15 to TRBJ2-7; D is perhaps TRBD1 (5 bases). The CDR3 runs 14 residues. Trimming stripped 0 bases from V and 1 base from J, with 7 bases between. Looked up from germline, CDR1 is LNHNV and CDR2 is YYDKDF (reference sequence). The CDR3: CATSREGVSYEQYF. Here the CDR3 DNA reads TGTGCCACCAGCAGAGAAGGGGTGTCCTACGAGCAGTACTTC. The full variable domain, completed using reference TRBV15 and TRBJ2-7, is DAMVIQNPRYQVTQFGKPVTLSCSQTLNHNVMYWYQQKSSQAPKLLFHYYDKDFNNEADTPDNFQSRRPNTSFCFLDIRSPGLGDTAMYLCATSREGVSYEQYFGPGTRLTVT.

This clone was seen a single time. The V gene is TRBV7-9, the J gene TRBJ2-7; D unresolved. This CDR3 is built from 14 residues. Germline CDR1 reads SEHNR; CDR2 reads FQNEAQ (reference sequence). Trimming removed 1 base at V and 1 base at J, with 8 bases between. The CDR3 is CASSLDPYSYEQYF. The CDR3 nucleotides are TGTGCCAGCAGCTTAGATCCCTATTCCTACGAGCAGTACTTC.

For the CDR3, the DNA is TGTGCCAGCAGCGCTGCCCTAGCGGGGGGGCCCCACACCGGGGAGCTGTTTTTT. It is translated as CASSAALAGGPHTGELFF. This sequence joins TRBV9 and TRBJ2-2; 12 bases agree with TRBD2. CDR1 is SGDLS and CDR2 is YYNGEE in the germline V gene. This CDR3 contains 18 residues. V shed 3 bases, J shed 3 bases, and the junction held 9 bases outside the gene matches.

The CDR3 loop is CASSESATGELFF. CDR3 DNA sequence: TGTGCCAGCAGTGAAAGCGCCACCGGGGAGCTGTTTTTT. The V and J genes are TRBV6-4 and TRBJ2-2, with no clear D. The ends were cut back, 3 bases at V and 4 bases at J, with 6 bases in the middle. CDR1 and CDR2 (germline): MRHNA, SNTAGT. CDR3 length: 13 amino acids.

The genes are TRBV9 and TRBJ2-5; 10 positions agree with TRBD2. CDR3 length: 18 residues. J gave up 5 bases and V 4 bases, and 17 bases lay outside the gene matches. CDR1 SGDLS and CDR2 YYNGEE come from the germline V gene. In DNA form, the CDR3 reads TGTGCCAGCAGCACCCCAAGGAGCGGGAGGGCCCTTTCGGAGACCCAGTACTTC. Its translation: CASSTPRSGRALSETQYF.

V and J are TRBV4-3 and TRBJ2-3; 12 bases are shared with TRBD2. Germline V gene sequence: CDR1 LGHNA, CDR2 YSLEER. CDR3 length equals 15 residues. Trimming at V came to 2 bases and at J to 4 bases, leaving 1 base not matched to a gene. The CDR3 loop reads CASSQLAGGADTQYF. The CDR3 region has the DNA TGCGCCAGCAGCCAACTAGCGGGGGGGGCAGATACGCAGTATTTT.

The J gene is TRBJ1-1, the V gene TRBV5-1; TRBD1 might be the D (5 bases). CDR1 is SGHRS, CDR2 YFSETQ, per germline. The CDR3 runs 13 residues. With 0 bases removed from V and 8 bases from J, the gap between germline ends came to 11 bases. The CDR3 loop is CASSLVTGGEAFF. As DNA, the CDR3 is TGCGCCAGCAGCTTGGTCACAGGAGGGGAAGCTTTCTTT.

This clone has more than one count but fewer than ten. The J gene is TRBJ2-7, the V gene TRBV5-8; TRBD1 agrees at 7 bases. The germline V gene encodes CDR1 SGHTS and CDR2 YDEGEE. The CDR3 runs to 15 residues. Trimming at V came to 4 bases and at J to 0 bases, leaving 7 bases not matched to a gene. The CDR3 is CASSASGTASYEQYF. CDR3 in DNA: TGTGCCAGCAGCGCCTCCGGGACAGCCTCCTACGAGCAGTACTTC.

This chain uses TRBV10-3 with TRBJ2-3, with TRBD2 matching over 14 bases. Germline lookup yields CDR1 ENHRY and CDR2 SYGVKD. This CDR3 contains 16 residues. Trimming at V came to 8 bases and at J to 4 bases, leaving 8 bases not matched to a gene. CDR3: CAIAGRLAGGSDTQYF. The DNA for the CDR3 is TGTGCCATCGCGGGGAGACTAGCGGGGGGGTCAGATACGCAGTATTTT.

The chain employs TRBV28 and TRBJ2-3, with 9 bases matching TRBD1. V trimming: 3 bases; J trimming: 5 bases; junction bases outside the gene matches: 9. This CDR3 is built from 16 residues. Germline-derived CDR1 and CDR2 are MDHEN and SYDVKM. The CDR3 protein is CASSLTGTGQVDTQYF. In DNA, the CDR3 is TGTGCCAGCAGTTTGACCGGGACAGGGCAGGTAGATACGCAGTATTTT.

The chain is built from TRBV7-2 and TRBJ1-4, with D maybe TRBD1 (5 bases). Germline CDR1 SGHTA, CDR2 FQGNSA. The V and J ends lost 6 bases and 8 bases respectively, with 19 bases between them. There are 15 residues in the CDR3. The CDR3 DNA sequence: TGTGCCAGCAGTCCCCCAGGGATCTTGGGCGAAAAACTGTTTTTT. This sequence encodes CASSPPGILGEKLFF.

This clone was seen a handful of times. This chain uses TRBV11-1 with TRBJ2-4; a possible D gene is TRBD1 (5 bases). CDR3 length: 14 amino acids. Trimming took 1 base from V and 1 from J, leaving 5 bases between them. Germline assignment: CDR1 SGHAT and CDR2 FQDESV (reference sequence). CDR3 DNA: TGTGCCAGCAGCTTAGGACAGGCCAAAAACATTCAGTACTTC. This translates into CASSLGQAKNIQYF.